This T cell receptor (beta chain) was found in a study of PD-L1 blockade in urothelial cancer. Time point specified: pretreatment peripheral blood. Each PCR reaction had synthetic TCR analog templates spiked into it. Profiled with immunoSEQ multiplex PCR; TCRdb holds only in-frame clones, not every one. The sample consists of around 130,000 clones, 70% to 85% of them appearing once. This CDR3 has 16 residues. The V end lost 5 bases, the J end lost 0 bases, and 14 bases lay between the germline ends. CDR1 SGHAT and CDR2 FQDESV come from the germline V gene (reference sequence). V and J are TRBV11-1 and TRBJ2-1; D is possibly TRBD2 (6 bases). The source material was PBMCs, sampled around atezolizumab (anti-PD-L1) treatment. The sequence came from a man between 45 and 60 years old with urothelial cancer. In nucleotides, the CDR3 is TGTGCCAGCAGCCTCTATAGCGGCAGCTCCTACAATGAGCAGTTCTTC. Encoded protein: CASSLYSGSSYNEQFF.